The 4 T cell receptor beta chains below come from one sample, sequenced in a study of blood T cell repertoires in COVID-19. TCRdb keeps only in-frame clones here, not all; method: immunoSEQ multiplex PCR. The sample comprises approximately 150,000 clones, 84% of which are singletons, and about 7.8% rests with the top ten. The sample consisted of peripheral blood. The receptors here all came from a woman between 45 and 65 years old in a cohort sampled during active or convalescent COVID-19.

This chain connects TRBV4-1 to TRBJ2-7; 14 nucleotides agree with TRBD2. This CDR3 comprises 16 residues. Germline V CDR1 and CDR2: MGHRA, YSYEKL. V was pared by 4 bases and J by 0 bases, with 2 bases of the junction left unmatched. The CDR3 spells CASSRLAGGRSYEQYF. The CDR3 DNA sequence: TGCGCCAGCAGCCGACTAGCGGGGGGGCGCTCCTACGAGCAGTACTTC.

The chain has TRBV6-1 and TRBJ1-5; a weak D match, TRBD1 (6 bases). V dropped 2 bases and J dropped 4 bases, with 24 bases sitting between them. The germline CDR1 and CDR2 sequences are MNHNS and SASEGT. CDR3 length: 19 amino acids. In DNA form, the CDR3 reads TGTGCCAGCAGTGAAAATATCCACGCCTTAGGGACACAAAATCAGCCCCAGCATTTT. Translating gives CASSENIHALGTQNQPQHF.

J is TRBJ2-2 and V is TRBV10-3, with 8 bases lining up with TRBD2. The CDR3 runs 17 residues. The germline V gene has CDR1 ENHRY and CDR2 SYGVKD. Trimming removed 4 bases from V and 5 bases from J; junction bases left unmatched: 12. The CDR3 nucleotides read TGTGCCATCAGTGCTTCCGCACCGACTAGCGCGACCGGGGAGCTGTTTTTT. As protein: CAISASAPTSATGELFF.

The CDR3 region has the DNA TGTGCCAGCAGTTTATCGTCCGAGGAACCCTATGGCTACACCTTC. Translated: CASSLSSEEPYGYTF. The chain joins TRBV27 to TRBJ1-2; no reliable D call. CDR1 MNHEY and CDR2 SMNVEV come from the germline V gene (reference sequence). Trimming removed 0 bases from V and 4 bases from J, with 12 bases in between. CDR3 length equals 15 residues.